These T cell receptor beta chains were read from a single sample in a study of regulatory T cells in long-lasting Graves disease. Using its own MiXCR run on the multiplex PCR reads, TCRdb lists one record per CDR3 protein. The sample holds hundreds of thousands of distinct CDR3 sequences, about 16% seen once. The same data also went into a second study, on T cells in Graves' hyperthyroidism and ophthalmopathy.

The sequencing here drew on peripheral blood mononuclear cells (PBMCs), taken at new diagnosis, from a patient treated with antithyroid drugs. Every receptor here comes from a woman aged 25 to 39 with Graves disease. Both conserved end residues are part of each CDR3. The D gene is left open where the match is weak. Clone size, where shown, is once, few, many, or a class for clones that have expanded.

J gene	clone size	D gene	V gene	CDR3 DNA	CDR3 protein
TRBJ2-7	-	TRBD2	TRBV4-2	TGTGCCAGCAGAAGACTAGCGGGAGGGCAGGACGAGCAGTACTTC	CASRRLAGGQDEQYF
TRBJ2-1	-	-	TRBV13	TGTGCCAGCATTCATACAGGGTCCCATGAGCAGTTCTTC	CASIHTGSHEQFF
TRBJ2-7	-	-	TRBV19	TGTGCCAGTAGTATAGTGTGGACGGACCACGAGCAGTACTTC	CASSIVWTDHEQYF
TRBJ1-5	many	-	TRBV28	TGTGCCAGCAAAGACATGTTTAGGGATCAGCCCCAGCATTTT	CASKDMFRDQPQHF
TRBJ2-5	-	TRBD2	TRBV6-1	TGTGCCAGCAGTCCGGGACTAGTGGTAGAGACCCAGTACTTC	CASSPGLVVETQYF
TRBJ1-1	many	-	TRBV19	TGTGCCAGTACAGGAGATGATACCGCAATCCGGTGGGCGAACACTGAAGCTTTCTTT	CASTGDDTAIRWANTEAFF
TRBJ1-2	-	TRBD1	TRBV20-1	TGCAGTGCTACAGGGGGCTATGGCTACACCTTC	CSATGGYGYTF
TRBJ1-5	few	-	TRBV19	TGTGCCAGTAGTGTACAGGGATTCCCCTCGGGGAATCAGCCCCAGCATTTT	CASSVQGFPSGNQPQHF
TRBJ2-7	many	TRBD2	TRBV2	TGTGCCAGCAGTTATTCCGGGACCTCGGGGGGCGAGCAGTACTTC	CASSYSGTSGGEQYF
TRBJ2-1	few	-	TRBV27	TGTGCCAGCAGTTTTCGTGTAATTGGTGGTTATGAGCAGTTCTTC	CASSFRVIGGYEQFF
TRBJ2-7	-	TRBD2	TRBV20-1	TGCAGTGCTAGAGAAGGACCGGGACTAGCCGCCTACGAGCAGTACTTC	CSAREGPGLAAYEQYF
TRBJ2-4	few	-	TRBV19	TGTGCCAGTAGTCGAAAAGGGACGGGCGAAAACATTCAGTACTTC	CASSRKGTGENIQYF
TRBJ1-2	few	TRBD1	TRBV18	TGTGCCAGCTCACCTCCGGGACAGGGGGCGAGTGGCTACACCTTC	CASSPPGQGASGYTF
TRBJ1-2	-	-	TRBV2	TGTGCCAGCAGTGAATACCCCGGGACAAGCTATGGCTACACCTTC	CASSEYPGTSYGYTF
TRBJ2-7	-	TRBD1	TRBV4-1	TGCGCCAGCAGCCAAGACGTGGACAGGGTATCCTACGAGCAGTACTTC	CASSQDVDRVSYEQYF
TRBJ1-1	few	-	TRBV7-9	TGTGCCAGCAGCTTAGGGGCGACCCCTCGGCTGGACACTGAAGCTTTCTTT	CASSLGATPRLDTEAFF
TRBJ1-6	few	-	TRBV28	TGTGCCAGCCTGTCGGCGGACGTTAGGGGTTCACCCCTCCACTTT	CASLSADVRGSPLHF
TRBJ2-3	many	-	TRBV6-2/TRBV6-3	TGTGCCAGCAGCGTCGGGCCCCCAGATACGCAGTATTTT	CASSVGPPDTQYF
TRBJ2-2	many	-	TRBV20-1	TGCAGTGCAAGGGGCGGGCTTAACACCGGGGAGCTGTTTTTT	CSARGGLNTGELFF
TRBJ2-3	many	-	TRBV29-1	TGCAGCGTTGAAGATCGAGGGAGCCCCACAGATACGCAGTATTTT	CSVEDRGSPTDTQYF
TRBJ2-1	many	-	TRBV28	TGTGCCAGCAGACAGATTAAAGCGCAGTTCTTC	CASRQIKAQFF
TRBJ1-1	many	-	TRBV5-1	TGCGCCAGCAGCTCGACAGGAGAAGCTTTCTTT	CASSSTGEAFF
TRBJ2-3	few	-	TRBV18	TGTGCCAGCTCACCGCCGGGGACCAGCACAGATACGCAGTATTTT	CASSPPGTSTDTQYF
TRBJ1-2	many	TRBD1	TRBV28	TGTGCCAGCAGTATTCCAGTCGGGACAGGGGACTATGGCTACACCTTC	CASSIPVGTGDYGYTF
TRBJ2-5	many	TRBD2	TRBV12-3/TRBV12-4	TGTGCCAGCAGTCCGACGAGGGGACTAGCGCCGACCTCTCAAGAGACCCAGTACTTC	CASSPTRGLAPTSQETQYF
TRBJ2-7	many	-	TRBV30	TGTGCCTGGAGTGTGTGGGGCGAGCAGTACTTC	CAWSVWGEQYF
TRBJ2-1	-	-	TRBV29-1	TGCAGCGTCTCTCTAGCGGAGGGGGTGGATGAGCAGTTCTTC	CSVSLAEGVDEQFF
TRBJ2-7	many	TRBD1	TRBV27	TGTGCCAGCAGACCGGGACAGGGGTTCCACGAGCAGTACTTC	CASRPGQGFHEQYF
TRBJ2-3	few	-	TRBV20-1	TGCAGTGCTAGAGAACCCAGGGGCACAGATACGCAGTATTTT	CSAREPRGTDTQYF
TRBJ1-1	many	-	TRBV28	TGTGCCAGCAGCTTAAATATCGGCACTGAAGCTTTCTTT	CASSLNIGTEAFF
TRBJ1-5	many	-	TRBV28	TGTGCCAGCAGAAAGGGGGGGCCCAATCAGCCCCAGCATTTT	CASRKGGPNQPQHF
TRBJ1-1	many	-	TRBV2	TGTGCCAGCAGTGAGATGGAGGCGGTCACTGAAGCTTTCTTT	CASSEMEAVTEAFF
TRBJ1-5	many	-	TRBV28	TGTGCCAGCAGTTTGGAACAGCCCCAGCATTTT	CASSLEQPQHF
TRBJ2-7	-	TRBD2	TRBV5-5	TGTGCCAGCAGCTGGGGTCCCAGCGGGGCGTCCTACGAGCAGTACTTC	CASSWGPSGASYEQYF
TRBJ2-5	few	TRBD2	TRBV20-1	TGCAGTGCTTTTCGACCCCTAGCGGTAACAGAGACCCAGTACTTC	CSAFRPLAVTETQYF
TRBJ1-1	few	-	TRBV9	TGTGCCAGCAGCACTACAAGGCTCGGGATCACTGAAGCTTTCTTT	CASSTTRLGITEAFF